These T cell receptor beta chains were read from a single sample in a study of regulatory T cells in long-lasting Graves disease. MiXCR, run by TCRdb on the multiplex PCR reads, gives a single entry per CDR3 protein. This table holds 600,000 to 650,000 distinct CDR3 sequences, 16% found once. The sample also formed part of further work on T cells in Graves' hyperthyroidism and ophthalmopathy.

The sequenced sample was peripheral blood mononuclear cells (PBMCs), obtained at new diagnosis, from a patient treated with antithyroid drugs. Receptor source: a woman aged 30 to 39 with Graves disease. CDR3s include the opening cysteine and the closing phenylalanine or tryptophan. Fields, in order: J gene, clone size, D gene, V gene, CDR3 protein, CDR3 DNA. D genes are given only for firm matches. A clone size is listed for some rows: how often the clone was seen (once, few, many), or a class if it is expanded.

j_call: TRBJ1-6
clone_size: many
d_call: NA
v_call: TRBV2
cdr3_aa: CASSEQKGTRSPLHF
cdr3_nt: TGTGCCAGCAGTGAACAGAAAGGGACTCGGTCACCCCTCCACTTT

j_call: TRBJ1-4
clone_size: NA
d_call: NA
v_call: TRBV9
cdr3_aa: CASSLSYLGEKLFF
cdr3_nt: TGTGCCAGCTCTCTCTCCTACCTGGGTGAAAAACTGTTTTTT

j_call: TRBJ2-1
clone_size: many
d_call: TRBD2
v_call: TRBV12-3/TRBV12-4
cdr3_aa: CASRAGGEYNEQFF
cdr3_nt: TGTGCCAGCAGGGCGGGAGGGGAGTACAATGAGCAGTTCTTC

j_call: TRBJ1-1
clone_size: NA
d_call: TRBD1
v_call: TRBV29-1
cdr3_aa: CSVGTGETEAFF
cdr3_nt: TGCAGCGTGGGGACAGGGGAGACTGAAGCTTTCTTT

j_call: TRBJ1-1
clone_size: many
d_call: NA
v_call: TRBV20-1
cdr3_aa: CSASSETTFF
cdr3_nt: TGCAGTGCTTCCTCAGAGACGACTTTCTTT

j_call: TRBJ2-2
clone_size: NA
d_call: NA
v_call: TRBV7-9
cdr3_aa: CASSQDPDTGELFF
cdr3_nt: TGTGCCAGCAGCCAGGACCCTGACACCGGGGAGCTGTTTTTT

j_call: TRBJ2-3
clone_size: many
d_call: TRBD1
v_call: TRBV7-3
cdr3_aa: CASSAQGAGDTQYF
cdr3_nt: TGTGCCAGCAGCGCGCAGGGGGCTGGAGATACGCAGTATTTT

j_call: TRBJ1-5
clone_size: many
d_call: NA
v_call: TRBV24-1
cdr3_aa: CATQSGNGGQPQHF
cdr3_nt: TGTGCCACCCAATCGGGGAACGGGGGCCAGCCCCAGCATTTT

j_call: TRBJ1-1
clone_size: many
d_call: NA
v_call: TRBV19
cdr3_aa: CASSMGGGVNTEAFF
cdr3_nt: TGTGCCAGTAGTATGGGCGGGGGAGTCAACACTGAAGCTTTCTTT

j_call: TRBJ1-2
clone_size: NA
d_call: TRBD1
v_call: TRBV6-1
cdr3_aa: CASTPRQGYGYTF
cdr3_nt: TGTGCCAGCACCCCGAGACAGGGCTATGGCTACACCTTC

j_call: TRBJ2-7
clone_size: many
d_call: NA
v_call: TRBV6-1
cdr3_aa: CASRDGTYEQYF
cdr3_nt: TGTGCCAGCAGGGACGGAACCTACGAGCAGTACTTC

j_call: TRBJ1-1
clone_size: NA
d_call: NA
v_call: TRBV19
cdr3_aa: CASSIGGPGTEAFF
cdr3_nt: TGTGCCAGTAGTATTGGGGGGCCGGGCACTGAAGCTTTCTTT

j_call: TRBJ1-6
clone_size: few
d_call: NA
v_call: TRBV2
cdr3_aa: CASSERGVSPLHF
cdr3_nt: TGTGCCAGCAGTGAAAGGGGCGTTTCACCCCTCCACTTT

j_call: TRBJ2-2
clone_size: few
d_call: TRBD1
v_call: TRBV20-1
cdr3_aa: CSARGRTGGVGELFF
cdr3_nt: TGCAGTGCTAGAGGGAGGACAGGGGGGGTCGGGGAGCTGTTTTTT

j_call: TRBJ2-7
clone_size: many
d_call: TRBD2
v_call: TRBV3-1
cdr3_aa: CASSLTSGRAEQYF
cdr3_nt: TGTGCCAGCAGCTTGACTAGCGGGAGGGCCGAGCAGTACTTC

j_call: TRBJ2-7
clone_size: many
d_call: NA
v_call: TRBV15
cdr3_aa: CATSRAGVTYEQYF
cdr3_nt: TGTGCCACCAGCAGGGCAGGGGTCACCTACGAGCAGTACTTC

j_call: TRBJ2-3
clone_size: many
d_call: TRBD2
v_call: TRBV20-1
cdr3_aa: CSARSSGSATDTQYF
cdr3_nt: TGCAGTGCTAGATCTAGCGGGAGCGCCACAGATACGCAGTATTTT

j_call: TRBJ2-7
clone_size: many
d_call: NA
v_call: TRBV28
cdr3_aa: CASSLWAEITYEQYF
cdr3_nt: TGTGCCAGCAGTTTATGGGCGGAGATAACCTACGAGCAGTACTTC

j_call: TRBJ2-5
clone_size: NA
d_call: NA
v_call: TRBV6-4
cdr3_aa: CASSYGGQVKETQYF
cdr3_nt: TGTGCCAGCAGTTACGGTGGCCAGGTCAAAGAGACCCAGTACTTC

j_call: TRBJ2-7
clone_size: many
d_call: NA
v_call: TRBV6-1
cdr3_aa: CASSPGRPRYEQYF
cdr3_nt: TGTGCCAGCAGCCCGGGACGACCGCGTTACGAGCAGTACTTC

j_call: TRBJ1-6
clone_size: NA
d_call: NA
v_call: TRBV5-1
cdr3_aa: CASSLPGANSPLHF
cdr3_nt: TGCGCCAGCAGCTTGCCGGGTGCTAATTCACCCCTCCACTTT

j_call: TRBJ2-2
clone_size: many
d_call: NA
v_call: TRBV5-1
cdr3_aa: CASSRDRGGTGELFF
cdr3_nt: TGCGCCAGCAGTCGCGACAGGGGAGGGACCGGGGAGCTGTTTTTT

j_call: TRBJ2-1
clone_size: NA
d_call: TRBD1
v_call: TRBV25-1
cdr3_aa: CASSEEAGTGSSNERFF
cdr3_nt: TGTGCCAGCAGTGAAGAGGCCGGGACAGGATCTAGCAATGAGCGGTTCTTC

j_call: TRBJ2-1
clone_size: NA
d_call: NA
v_call: TRBV9
cdr3_aa: CASSVGGSNEQFF
cdr3_nt: TGTGCCAGCAGCGTAGGGGGGAGCAATGAGCAGTTCTTC

j_call: TRBJ2-1
clone_size: many
d_call: NA
v_call: TRBV6-1
cdr3_aa: CASTYRAETHNEQFF
cdr3_nt: TGTGCCAGCACCTACAGGGCTGAAACCCACAATGAGCAGTTCTTC

j_call: TRBJ1-4
clone_size: many
d_call: NA
v_call: TRBV20-1
cdr3_aa: CSASLAGEKLFF
cdr3_nt: TGCAGTGCCAGCCTAGCCGGAGAAAAACTGTTTTTT

j_call: TRBJ2-7
clone_size: many
d_call: TRBD1
v_call: TRBV28
cdr3_aa: CASSLGQGAVYEQYF
cdr3_nt: TGTGCCAGCAGTTTAGGACAGGGGGCAGTCTACGAGCAGTACTTC

j_call: TRBJ1-3
clone_size: few
d_call: NA
v_call: TRBV18
cdr3_aa: CASSPETNPNRNTIYF
cdr3_nt: TGTGCCAGCTCACCAGAGACAAATCCCAATAGAAACACCATATATTTT

j_call: TRBJ1-5
clone_size: few
d_call: TRBD1
v_call: TRBV4-1
cdr3_aa: CASSQGDREGQPQHF
cdr3_nt: TGCGCCAGCAGCCAAGGGGACAGGGAGGGGCAGCCCCAGCATTTT

j_call: TRBJ1-1
clone_size: many
d_call: NA
v_call: TRBV28
cdr3_aa: CASSFGRGVTEAFF
cdr3_nt: TGTGCCAGCAGTTTTGGTCGGGGGGTCACTGAAGCTTTCTTT

j_call: TRBJ1-6
clone_size: many
d_call: TRBD1
v_call: TRBV12-3/TRBV12-4
cdr3_aa: CASRRTGQNSPLHF
cdr3_nt: TGTGCCAGCAGAAGGACAGGGCAAAATTCACCCCTCCACTTT

j_call: TRBJ2-5
clone_size: NA
d_call: NA
v_call: TRBV11-2
cdr3_aa: CASSFVGLAEETQYF
cdr3_nt: TGTGCCAGCAGCTTCGTCGGTCTAGCCGAAGAGACCCAGTACTTC

j_call: TRBJ2-3
clone_size: NA
d_call: TRBD2
v_call: TRBV20-1
cdr3_aa: CSAIRDRGGLAGGPGAADTQYF
cdr3_nt: TGCAGTGCTATAAGGGACAGGGGGGGACTAGCGGGAGGGCCTGGAGCAGCAGATACGCAGTATTTT

j_call: TRBJ2-1
clone_size: NA
d_call: TRBD2
v_call: TRBV6-5
cdr3_aa: CASGFRPTSGIGEQFF
cdr3_nt: TGTGCCAGCGGTTTCCGCCCGACTAGCGGGATAGGAGAGCAGTTCTTC

j_call: TRBJ2-1
clone_size: many
d_call: NA
v_call: TRBV15
cdr3_aa: CATSSKGGDSAHEQFF
cdr3_nt: TGTGCCACCAGCTCGAAGGGTGGGGACTCTGCCCATGAGCAGTTCTTC

j_call: TRBJ2-7
clone_size: NA
d_call: NA
v_call: TRBV20-1
cdr3_aa: CSARWARGSREQYF
cdr3_nt: TGCAGTGCTAGATGGGCGAGAGGTTCTCGGGAGCAGTACTTC

j_call: TRBJ2-1
clone_size: few
d_call: TRBD2
v_call: TRBV20-1
cdr3_aa: CSAPSGRAFNEQFF
cdr3_nt: TGCAGTGCTCCAAGCGGGAGGGCCTTTAATGAGCAGTTCTTC

j_call: TRBJ1-1
clone_size: many
d_call: NA
v_call: TRBV20-1
cdr3_aa: CSAKDGEAFF
cdr3_nt: TGCAGTGCTAAGGACGGTGAAGCTTTCTTT

j_call: TRBJ2-7
clone_size: NA
d_call: TRBD1
v_call: TRBV6-1
cdr3_aa: CATDQRQGSYEQYF
cdr3_nt: TGTGCCACCGACCAGCGACAGGGCTCCTACGAGCAGTACTTC

j_call: TRBJ2-1
clone_size: many
d_call: TRBD2
v_call: TRBV6-1
cdr3_aa: CASSEEGGRRYNEQFF
cdr3_nt: TGTGCCAGCAGTGAAGAGGGCGGGAGACGTTACAATGAGCAGTTCTTC

j_call: TRBJ2-7
clone_size: NA
d_call: NA
v_call: TRBV19
cdr3_aa: CASSTGGHTGEQYF
cdr3_nt: TGTGCCAGTAGTACCGGGGGACACACGGGGGAGCAGTACTTC

j_call: TRBJ1-6
clone_size: many
d_call: NA
v_call: TRBV30
cdr3_aa: CAWSRSSPLHF
cdr3_nt: TGTGCCTGGAGCCGTTCTTCACCCCTCCACTTT

j_call: TRBJ2-7
clone_size: many
d_call: NA
v_call: TRBV2
cdr3_aa: CASRFKGLSVSEQYF
cdr3_nt: TGTGCCAGCAGATTCAAAGGGCTTAGTGTTTCCGAGCAGTACTTC

j_call: TRBJ2-3
clone_size: few
d_call: TRBD2
v_call: TRBV7-9
cdr3_aa: CASSSIGKTSSTDTQYF
cdr3_nt: TGTGCCAGCAGCTCCATCGGCAAGACTAGCTCCACAGATACGCAGTATTTT

j_call: TRBJ1-4
clone_size: NA
d_call: NA
v_call: TRBV20-1
cdr3_aa: CSASTPEKLFF
cdr3_nt: TGCAGTGCTAGTACTCCGGAAAAACTGTTTTTT

j_call: TRBJ2-5
clone_size: few
d_call: TRBD2
v_call: TRBV20-1
cdr3_aa: CSARGPQAGGRQETQYF
cdr3_nt: TGCAGTGCTAGAGGCCCCCAGGCGGGAGGGAGACAAGAGACCCAGTACTTC

j_call: TRBJ1-5
clone_size: many
d_call: NA
v_call: TRBV6-1
cdr3_aa: CASSEARPVGNQPQHF
cdr3_nt: TGTGCCAGCAGTGAGGCCCGCCCGGTCGGGAATCAGCCCCAGCATTTT

j_call: TRBJ2-1
clone_size: few
d_call: NA
v_call: TRBV5-1
cdr3_aa: CASSKSGNEQFF
cdr3_nt: TGCGCCAGCAGTAAAAGTGGCAATGAGCAGTTCTTC

j_call: TRBJ1-2
clone_size: NA
d_call: TRBD1
v_call: TRBV20-1
cdr3_aa: CSASGGRGTGGRDNYGYTF
cdr3_nt: TGCAGTGCTAGCGGGGGTCGAGGGACAGGGGGTAGAGATAACTATGGCTACACCTTC

j_call: TRBJ2-7
clone_size: few
d_call: NA
v_call: TRBV14
cdr3_aa: CASSQDHRDRTYEQYF
cdr3_nt: TGTGCCAGCAGCCAAGACCACAGGGACCGCACCTACGAGCAGTACTTC

j_call: TRBJ2-3
clone_size: NA
d_call: NA
v_call: TRBV19
cdr3_aa: CASSILGTETSTDTQYF
cdr3_nt: TGTGCCAGTAGTATCTTGGGGACTGAGACTAGCACAGATACGCAGTATTTT

j_call: TRBJ2-3
clone_size: many
d_call: TRBD2
v_call: TRBV2
cdr3_aa: CASNLAGTNPTDTQYF
cdr3_nt: TGTGCCAGCAACCTAGCCGGGACTAATCCCACAGATACGCAGTATTTT